The T cell receptor (beta chain) described here comes from a study of beta chain features in type 1 diabetes. Study information: Patients looked much like healthy donors when it came to age, gender and cell yields.

Expressed TCRB transcripts were sequenced because the entire RNA isolate underwent reverse transcription. TCRdb keeps only in-frame clones here, not all; method: immunoSEQ multiplex PCR. Among approximately 160,000 clones, over 55% were seen once, and the ten largest hold about 0.1%. CDR1 and CDR2 from the germline V gene are MGHRA and YSYEKL. The CDR3 has 17 residues. Trimming left V 0 bases short and J 4 bases short, with 19 bases between. Study-wide findings and caveats: Among all four CD4+ subsets, Type 1 diabetes patients had TCRB CDR3s that were moderately but significantly shorter. Patients showed naive, central memory and Treg TCRB repertoires that appeared more similar than those of healthy donors.

There are a few counts of this clone. What it recognizes is unknown. Per donor, one heparinised blood draw averaged around 110 mL. CD45RO/CCR7/CD25/CD127/CD95/CD27 staining was used to isolate CD4+ naive, central memory, regulatory and stem cell-like memory cells by sorting. V is TRBV4-1 and J is TRBJ2-7; TRBD1 is a possible D gene (10 bases). This TCR was recovered from a man aged 25 to 40 with type 1 diabetes. Material for sequencing was naive CD4+ T cells from blood. This CDR3 is CASSQDLAGQGWYEQYF. The CDR3, as DNA: TGCGCCAGCAGCCAAGATCTAGCGGGACAGGGGTGGTACGAGCAGTACTTC.